This T cell receptor (beta chain) originates from a study of blood T cell repertoires in COVID-19. Background on the study: The United States, Italy and Spain supplied acute and convalescent COVID-19 samples. T cells, B-cell-depleted T cells, or PBMCs provided the cDNA or gDNA that served as material.

Authors' data handling: The authors estimated nucleated cell counts from reference gene primer amplification. The data were produced by immunoSEQ multiplex PCR, yet TCRdb's version contains in-frame clones alone and is incomplete. The DNA gave D and trimming, while V, J and clone size come from that table. The sample carries 75,000 to 100,000 clones, roughly 89% recorded once. The CDR3 is 12 amino acids. Per the germline V gene, CDR1 is SGHTA and CDR2 is FQGTGA. The ends were cut back, 3 bases at V and 12 bases at J, with 12 bases in the middle. The sample was peripheral blood. The genes are TRBV7-3 and TRBJ2-1; no clear D. The source is a man in his 60s with acute or convalescent COVID-19. The CDR3 is CASSLFRKLQFF. The CDR3 DNA is TGTGCCAGCAGCTTGTTCAGGAAGTTGCAGTTCTTC.